These T cell receptor beta chains were read from a single sample in a study of T cell responses to AZD1222 COVID-19 vaccine. Assay used: immunoSEQ multiplex PCR; TCRdb lists only in-frame clones, some missing. The sample consists of roughly 150,000 clones, about nine tenths of them appearing once. Sequencing was performed on peripheral blood, taken on day 0 of AZD1222 vaccination. The receptors shown here come from an adult in good health. CDR3s include the opening cysteine and the closing phenylalanine or tryptophan. D genes are given only for firm matches. Clone size appears in some rows only: once, few, many, or a class for an expanded clone.

V gene: TRBV19; D gene: NA; J gene: TRBJ1-5; clone size: NA; CDR3 DNA: TGTGCCAGTTCTCGACAGGGCAATCAGCCCCAGCATTTT; CDR3 protein: CASSRQGNQPQHF
V gene: TRBV29-1; D gene: TRBD1; J gene: TRBJ1-2; clone size: NA; CDR3 DNA: TGCAGCGTTATACAGGGGAACTATGGCTACACCTTC; CDR3 protein: CSVIQGNYGYTF
V gene: TRBV5-6; D gene: TRBD1; J gene: TRBJ1-1; clone size: NA; CDR3 DNA: TGTGCCAGCAGAGGACAGGGAGCGAACACTGAAGCTTTCTTT; CDR3 protein: CASRGQGANTEAFF
V gene: TRBV4-3; D gene: TRBD1; J gene: TRBJ1-1; clone size: few; CDR3 DNA: TGCGCCAGCAGCCAAGACGGAGGGGGCTTGACTGAAGCTTTCTTT; CDR3 protein: CASSQDGGGLTEAFF
V gene: TRBV27; D gene: TRBD1; J gene: TRBJ2-7; clone size: once; CDR3 DNA: TGTGCCAGCAGTTCCCCCGGGACAGGCCCCGGGTACGAGCAGTACTTC; CDR3 protein: CASSSPGTGPGYEQYF
V gene: TRBV20-1; D gene: NA; J gene: TRBJ2-4; clone size: NA; CDR3 DNA: TGCAGTGCTAGTGAGGACATCAAAAACATTCAGTACTTC; CDR3 protein: CSASEDIKNIQYF
V gene: TRBV3-1/TRBV3-2; D gene: NA; J gene: TRBJ2-1; clone size: NA; CDR3 DNA: TGTGCCAGCAGCCGTGGGGCGAAGATTGAGCAGTTCTTC; CDR3 protein: CASSRGAKIEQFF
V gene: TRBV7-9; D gene: NA; J gene: TRBJ1-2; clone size: NA; CDR3 DNA: TGTGCCAGCAGCTTAGAGTCTTGGGGACCCATTAACTATGGCTACACCTTC; CDR3 protein: CASSLESWGPINYGYTF
V gene: TRBV7-9; D gene: NA; J gene: TRBJ2-7; clone size: NA; CDR3 DNA: TGTGCCAGCAGTGACCGAGCCTACGAGCAGTACTTC; CDR3 protein: CASSDRAYEQYF
V gene: TRBV11-1; D gene: TRBD2; J gene: TRBJ2-7; clone size: NA; CDR3 DNA: TGTGCCAGCAGGAGAGCGGGAGGTAATTCCTACGAGCAGTACTTC; CDR3 protein: CASRRAGGNSYEQYF
V gene: TRBV28; D gene: TRBD2; J gene: TRBJ2-1; clone size: NA; CDR3 DNA: TGTGCCAGCAGTTTTCCGGGAGGACCCTACAATGAGCAGTTCTTC; CDR3 protein: CASSFPGGPYNEQFF
V gene: TRBV6-5; D gene: NA; J gene: TRBJ2-5; clone size: NA; CDR3 DNA: TGTGCCAGCAGTTCCCGCGGGGGCTTTTTGGAGACCCAGTACTTC; CDR3 protein: CASSSRGGFLETQYF
V gene: TRBV10-3; D gene: TRBD1; J gene: TRBJ1-2; clone size: NA; CDR3 DNA: TGTGCCATCAGACCGACAGGGGCGCGGAGCTATGGCTACACCTTC; CDR3 protein: CAIRPTGARSYGYTF
V gene: TRBV19; D gene: TRBD1; J gene: TRBJ1-1; clone size: NA; CDR3 DNA: TGTGCCAGTAGTATAGATGGTGGGGGACAGGGTTTGACTGAAGCTTTCTTT; CDR3 protein: CASSIDGGGQGLTEAFF
V gene: TRBV5-6; D gene: TRBD1; J gene: TRBJ1-5; clone size: NA; CDR3 DNA: TGTGCCAGCAGCTCATGGACAGGGGAAAGAAGCAATCAGCCCCAGCATTTT; CDR3 protein: CASSSWTGERSNQPQHF
V gene: TRBV15; D gene: NA; J gene: TRBJ2-7; clone size: NA; CDR3 DNA: TGTGCCACCAGCAGAGACCAGGGGCTGGAACGCTACGAGCAGTACTTC; CDR3 protein: CATSRDQGLERYEQYF
V gene: TRBV19; D gene: NA; J gene: TRBJ1-1; clone size: NA; CDR3 DNA: TGTGCCAGTAGTATGATAGGGGGGGCTGAAGCTTTCTTT; CDR3 protein: CASSMIGGAEAFF
V gene: TRBV29-1; D gene: NA; J gene: TRBJ2-1; clone size: NA; CDR3 DNA: TGCAGCTCCCTAGGGGGAGAGCAGTTCTTC; CDR3 protein: CSSLGGEQFF
V gene: TRBV6-2/TRBV6-3; D gene: NA; J gene: TRBJ2-7; clone size: NA; CDR3 DNA: TGTGCCAGCAGTTACCCCCAGGAGCAGTACTTC; CDR3 protein: CASSYPQEQYF
V gene: TRBV3-1/TRBV3-2; D gene: NA; J gene: TRBJ1-2; clone size: NA; CDR3 DNA: TGTGCCAGCAGCCAAGCCCCCAGGGGCTGGGGCTACACCTTC; CDR3 protein: CASSQAPRGWGYTF
V gene: TRBV15; D gene: NA; J gene: TRBJ1-5; clone size: NA; CDR3 DNA: TGTGCCACCAGCGTACAGGGTAGCAATCAGCCCCAGCATTTT; CDR3 protein: CATSVQGSNQPQHF
V gene: TRBV30; D gene: NA; J gene: TRBJ1-6; clone size: NA; CDR3 DNA: TGTGCCTGCCCGGGACAAGGCAATAATTCACCCCTCCACTTT; CDR3 protein: CACPGQGNNSPLHF
V gene: TRBV11-2; D gene: TRBD1; J gene: TRBJ1-5; clone size: NA; CDR3 DNA: TGTGCCAGCAGCTATAACACAGGGGGCAAAGAGCCCCAGCATTTT; CDR3 protein: CASSYNTGGKEPQHF
V gene: TRBV4-2; D gene: NA; J gene: TRBJ1-1; clone size: NA; CDR3 DNA: TGTGCCAGCAGCCAAGAGATAGCACCGAACACTGAAGCTTTCTTT; CDR3 protein: CASSQEIAPNTEAFF
V gene: TRBV7-7; D gene: TRBD1; J gene: TRBJ2-5; clone size: NA; CDR3 DNA: TGTGCTAGCAGCCTTGGGACAGCCCAAGAGACCCAGTACTTC; CDR3 protein: CASSLGTAQETQYF
V gene: TRBV28; D gene: TRBD2; J gene: TRBJ2-7; clone size: NA; CDR3 DNA: TGTGCCAGCAGAACTAGGATCCTAGCGGGAGATGGTGAGCAGTACTTC; CDR3 protein: CASRTRILAGDGEQYF
V gene: TRBV5-1; D gene: NA; J gene: TRBJ2-1; clone size: NA; CDR3 DNA: TGCGCCAGCAGCTTGGATCATCAACAGGGGAGGCATGAGCAGTTCTTC; CDR3 protein: CASSLDHQQGRHEQFF
V gene: TRBV11-2; D gene: NA; J gene: TRBJ1-5; clone size: NA; CDR3 DNA: TGTGCCAGCAGCGACGGCCGAGGTACCAATCAGCCCCAGCATTTT; CDR3 protein: CASSDGRGTNQPQHF
V gene: TRBV10-3; D gene: NA; J gene: TRBJ1-2; clone size: NA; CDR3 DNA: TGTGCCATCAGTGATGGTGTTTTC; CDR3 protein: CAISDGVF
V gene: TRBV4-3; D gene: NA; J gene: TRBJ2-7; clone size: NA; CDR3 DNA: TGCGCCAGCAGCCAAGGGACGGCCCCCTACGAGCAGTACTTC; CDR3 protein: CASSQGTAPYEQYF
V gene: TRBV5-6; D gene: TRBD2; J gene: TRBJ2-5; clone size: NA; CDR3 DNA: TGTGCCAGCAGCTCCCCCGGACTAGCGGGAGAAGAGACCCAGTACTTC; CDR3 protein: CASSSPGLAGEETQYF
V gene: TRBV4-1; D gene: TRBD1; J gene: TRBJ1-2; clone size: NA; CDR3 DNA: TGCGCCAGCAGCCATGCCGCCGGACAGGGGAGCTATGGCTACACCTTC; CDR3 protein: CASSHAAGQGSYGYTF
V gene: TRBV19; D gene: NA; J gene: TRBJ1-5; clone size: NA; CDR3 DNA: TGTGCCAGTACCGGGGATTATAGCAATCAGCCCCAGCATTTT; CDR3 protein: CASTGDYSNQPQHF
V gene: TRBV11-2; D gene: NA; J gene: TRBJ1-2; clone size: NA; CDR3 DNA: TGTGCCAGCAGCGTCAGAGGTGGCTACACCTTC; CDR3 protein: CASSVRGGYTF
V gene: TRBV13; D gene: TRBD1; J gene: TRBJ1-4; clone size: NA; CDR3 DNA: TGTGCCAGCAGCCTACTTATCCAGGGGGCACAAGAAAAACTGTTTTTT; CDR3 protein: CASSLLIQGAQEKLFF
V gene: TRBV19; D gene: TRBD1; J gene: TRBJ1-4; clone size: NA; CDR3 DNA: TGTGCCAGTAGTTTCCGGGACAGGGATAATGAAAAACTGTTTTTT; CDR3 protein: CASSFRDRDNEKLFF
V gene: TRBV14; D gene: NA; J gene: TRBJ2-7; clone size: NA; CDR3 DNA: TGTGCCAGCAGCCACAGCCTCCGGGGCCAGAGGCGCTACGAGCAGTACTTC; CDR3 protein: CASSHSLRGQRRYEQYF
V gene: TRBV18; D gene: NA; J gene: TRBJ2-2; clone size: few; CDR3 DNA: TGTGCCAGCTCACCTCTAGTAGTCTCGGTTGACACCGGGGAGCTGTTTTTT; CDR3 protein: CASSPLVVSVDTGELFF
V gene: TRBV7-2; D gene: NA; J gene: TRBJ1-2; clone size: NA; CDR3 DNA: TGTGCCAGCACCTTAACCGGGGAAGGCTACACCTTC; CDR3 protein: CASTLTGEGYTF
V gene: TRBV11-2; D gene: NA; J gene: TRBJ2-1; clone size: NA; CDR3 DNA: TGTGCCAGCAGCTTAGAAGGGGCTACATACAGCTCCTACAATGAGCAGTTCTTC; CDR3 protein: CASSLEGATYSSYNEQFF
V gene: TRBV4-1; D gene: TRBD1; J gene: TRBJ1-2; clone size: NA; CDR3 DNA: TGCGCCAGCAGCCAATGGGACAGTCTAAACTATGGCTACACCTTC; CDR3 protein: CASSQWDSLNYGYTF
V gene: TRBV7-8; D gene: NA; J gene: TRBJ1-3; clone size: NA; CDR3 DNA: TGTGCCAGCAGCCCACGTTTCAGCTCTGGAAACACCATATATTTT; CDR3 protein: CASSPRFSSGNTIYF
V gene: TRBV29-1; D gene: TRBD1; J gene: TRBJ1-2; clone size: NA; CDR3 DNA: TGCAGCGTTAAGACAGGGTTGGGCTATGGCTACACCTTC; CDR3 protein: CSVKTGLGYGYTF
V gene: TRBV11-2; D gene: NA; J gene: TRBJ1-2; clone size: NA; CDR3 DNA: TGTGCCAGCAGCTTAGTAGGGGGAATCGGGTATGGCTACACCTTC; CDR3 protein: CASSLVGGIGYGYTF
V gene: TRBV19; D gene: NA; J gene: TRBJ1-1; clone size: NA; CDR3 DNA: TGTGCCAGTAGTATAGACCTTAGGGTGGGCACTGAAGCTTTCTTT; CDR3 protein: CASSIDLRVGTEAFF
V gene: TRBV28; D gene: TRBD1; J gene: TRBJ1-2; clone size: NA; CDR3 DNA: TGTGCCAGCAGCTCCTCGGGGAAGACAGGGGGATGGGGCTACACCTTC; CDR3 protein: CASSSSGKTGGWGYTF
V gene: TRBV7-6; D gene: TRBD1; J gene: TRBJ1-4; clone size: NA; CDR3 DNA: TGTGCCAGCAGCTTCACAGGGGCGACTAATGAAAAACTGTTTTTT; CDR3 protein: CASSFTGATNEKLFF
V gene: TRBV27; D gene: NA; J gene: TRBJ2-7; clone size: NA; CDR3 DNA: TGTGCCAGCAGCCTGGTCGAGGGTTACGAGCAGTACTTC; CDR3 protein: CASSLVEGYEQYF
V gene: TRBV5-8; D gene: NA; J gene: TRBJ1-1; clone size: NA; CDR3 DNA: TGTGCCAGCAGCTTGACAATTCGACATGGGAAGGGGATGAACACTGAAGCTTTCTTT; CDR3 protein: CASSLTIRHGKGMNTEAFF
V gene: TRBV3-1/TRBV3-2; D gene: TRBD1; J gene: TRBJ2-7; clone size: NA; CDR3 DNA: TGTGCCAGCAGCCCCGGGACAGGGGGCGAGCAGTACTTC; CDR3 protein: CASSPGTGGEQYF
V gene: TRBV21-1; D gene: NA; J gene: TRBJ1-2; clone size: NA; CDR3 DNA: TGTGCCAGCAGCAAAAAGGGTAACTATGGCTACACCTTC; CDR3 protein: CASSKKGNYGYTF
V gene: TRBV5-4; D gene: TRBD1; J gene: TRBJ2-7; clone size: NA; CDR3 DNA: TGTGCCAGCAGCTTGGAAACCGGGACAGGGGCTTACGAGCAGTACTTC; CDR3 protein: CASSLETGTGAYEQYF
V gene: TRBV27; D gene: TRBD1; J gene: TRBJ1-2; clone size: NA; CDR3 DNA: TGTGCCAGCAGTTTATTCCCCGCAGGGGGCTATGGCTACACCTTC; CDR3 protein: CASSLFPAGGYGYTF
V gene: TRBV4-1; D gene: NA; J gene: TRBJ2-7; clone size: NA; CDR3 DNA: TGCGCCAGCAGCCAAGATGAGCTGGCGGGACGACGCTACGAGCAGTACTTC; CDR3 protein: CASSQDELAGRRYEQYF
V gene: TRBV18; D gene: NA; J gene: TRBJ1-1; clone size: once; CDR3 DNA: TGTGCCAGCTCACAGATGAACACTGAAGCTTTCTTT; CDR3 protein: CASSQMNTEAFF